This T cell receptor beta chain was identified during a study of CD8+CD57+ T cells in acquired aplastic anemia. Study in general: Recorded DNA amounts for sorted CD4+ and CD8+ cells had an average of approximately 3 ug. As sequenced from healthy donors, CD4+ cells averaged about 10 million reads.

Germline CDR1 DFQATT, CDR2 SNEGSKA (reference sequence). Trimming shortened V by 0 bases and J by 7 bases, and 19 bases separated the two germline ends. CDR3 size: 15 residues. CDR3 and TCR beta VDJ profiling relied on genomic DNA as the template. TCRdb re-called the reads through MiXCR, storing one row per CDR3 protein. The sample lists 150,000 to 200,000 distinct CDR3 sequences; approximately 49% were seen once. This clonotype was recorded many times. This sequence joins TRBV20-1 and TRBJ2-7; no reliable D call. The clonotype comes from a human donor in good health. Source material: sorted CD4+, CD8+, or CD8+CD57+ T cells (not recorded which) from PBMCs. The DNA for the CDR3 is TGCAGTGCTAGAGATTCAGGAGACGCACTGGGAGAGCAGTACTTC. It translates to CSARDSGDALGEQYF.